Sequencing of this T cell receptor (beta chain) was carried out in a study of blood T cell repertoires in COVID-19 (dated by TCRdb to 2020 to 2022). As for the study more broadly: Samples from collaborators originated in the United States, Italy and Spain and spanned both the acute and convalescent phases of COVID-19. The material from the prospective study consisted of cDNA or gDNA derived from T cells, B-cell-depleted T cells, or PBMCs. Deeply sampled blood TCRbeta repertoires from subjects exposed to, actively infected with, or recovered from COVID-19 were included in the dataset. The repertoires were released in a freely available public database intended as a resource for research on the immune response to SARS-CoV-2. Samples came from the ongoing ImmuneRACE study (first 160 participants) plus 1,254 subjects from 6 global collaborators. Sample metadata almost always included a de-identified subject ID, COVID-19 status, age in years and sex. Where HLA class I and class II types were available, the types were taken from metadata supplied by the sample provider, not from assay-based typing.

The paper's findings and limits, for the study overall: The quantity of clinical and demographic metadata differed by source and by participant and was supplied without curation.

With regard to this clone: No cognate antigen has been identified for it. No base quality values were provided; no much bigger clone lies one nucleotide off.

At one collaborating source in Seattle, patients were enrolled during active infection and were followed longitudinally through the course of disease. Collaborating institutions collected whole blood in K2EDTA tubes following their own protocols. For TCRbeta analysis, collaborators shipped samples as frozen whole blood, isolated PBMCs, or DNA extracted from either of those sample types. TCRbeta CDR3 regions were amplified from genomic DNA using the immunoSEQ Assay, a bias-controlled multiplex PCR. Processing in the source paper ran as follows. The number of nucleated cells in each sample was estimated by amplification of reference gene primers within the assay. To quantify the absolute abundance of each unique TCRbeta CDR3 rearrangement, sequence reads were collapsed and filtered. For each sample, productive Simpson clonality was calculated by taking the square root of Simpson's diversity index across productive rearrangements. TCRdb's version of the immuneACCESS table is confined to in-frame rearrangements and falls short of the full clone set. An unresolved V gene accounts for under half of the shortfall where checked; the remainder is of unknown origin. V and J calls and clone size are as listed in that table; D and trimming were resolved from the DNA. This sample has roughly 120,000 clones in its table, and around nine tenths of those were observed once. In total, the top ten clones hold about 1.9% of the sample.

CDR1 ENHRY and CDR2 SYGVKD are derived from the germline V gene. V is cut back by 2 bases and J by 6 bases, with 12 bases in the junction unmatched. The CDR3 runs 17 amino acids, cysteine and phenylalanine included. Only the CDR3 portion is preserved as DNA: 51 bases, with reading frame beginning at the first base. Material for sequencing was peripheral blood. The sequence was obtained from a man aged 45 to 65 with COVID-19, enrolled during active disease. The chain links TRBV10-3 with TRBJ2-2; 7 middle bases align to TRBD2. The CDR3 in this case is CAISEVSTAGASGELFF. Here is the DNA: TGTGCCATCAGTGAGGTTTCGACGGCGGGAGCGTCCGGGGAGCTGTTTTTT.